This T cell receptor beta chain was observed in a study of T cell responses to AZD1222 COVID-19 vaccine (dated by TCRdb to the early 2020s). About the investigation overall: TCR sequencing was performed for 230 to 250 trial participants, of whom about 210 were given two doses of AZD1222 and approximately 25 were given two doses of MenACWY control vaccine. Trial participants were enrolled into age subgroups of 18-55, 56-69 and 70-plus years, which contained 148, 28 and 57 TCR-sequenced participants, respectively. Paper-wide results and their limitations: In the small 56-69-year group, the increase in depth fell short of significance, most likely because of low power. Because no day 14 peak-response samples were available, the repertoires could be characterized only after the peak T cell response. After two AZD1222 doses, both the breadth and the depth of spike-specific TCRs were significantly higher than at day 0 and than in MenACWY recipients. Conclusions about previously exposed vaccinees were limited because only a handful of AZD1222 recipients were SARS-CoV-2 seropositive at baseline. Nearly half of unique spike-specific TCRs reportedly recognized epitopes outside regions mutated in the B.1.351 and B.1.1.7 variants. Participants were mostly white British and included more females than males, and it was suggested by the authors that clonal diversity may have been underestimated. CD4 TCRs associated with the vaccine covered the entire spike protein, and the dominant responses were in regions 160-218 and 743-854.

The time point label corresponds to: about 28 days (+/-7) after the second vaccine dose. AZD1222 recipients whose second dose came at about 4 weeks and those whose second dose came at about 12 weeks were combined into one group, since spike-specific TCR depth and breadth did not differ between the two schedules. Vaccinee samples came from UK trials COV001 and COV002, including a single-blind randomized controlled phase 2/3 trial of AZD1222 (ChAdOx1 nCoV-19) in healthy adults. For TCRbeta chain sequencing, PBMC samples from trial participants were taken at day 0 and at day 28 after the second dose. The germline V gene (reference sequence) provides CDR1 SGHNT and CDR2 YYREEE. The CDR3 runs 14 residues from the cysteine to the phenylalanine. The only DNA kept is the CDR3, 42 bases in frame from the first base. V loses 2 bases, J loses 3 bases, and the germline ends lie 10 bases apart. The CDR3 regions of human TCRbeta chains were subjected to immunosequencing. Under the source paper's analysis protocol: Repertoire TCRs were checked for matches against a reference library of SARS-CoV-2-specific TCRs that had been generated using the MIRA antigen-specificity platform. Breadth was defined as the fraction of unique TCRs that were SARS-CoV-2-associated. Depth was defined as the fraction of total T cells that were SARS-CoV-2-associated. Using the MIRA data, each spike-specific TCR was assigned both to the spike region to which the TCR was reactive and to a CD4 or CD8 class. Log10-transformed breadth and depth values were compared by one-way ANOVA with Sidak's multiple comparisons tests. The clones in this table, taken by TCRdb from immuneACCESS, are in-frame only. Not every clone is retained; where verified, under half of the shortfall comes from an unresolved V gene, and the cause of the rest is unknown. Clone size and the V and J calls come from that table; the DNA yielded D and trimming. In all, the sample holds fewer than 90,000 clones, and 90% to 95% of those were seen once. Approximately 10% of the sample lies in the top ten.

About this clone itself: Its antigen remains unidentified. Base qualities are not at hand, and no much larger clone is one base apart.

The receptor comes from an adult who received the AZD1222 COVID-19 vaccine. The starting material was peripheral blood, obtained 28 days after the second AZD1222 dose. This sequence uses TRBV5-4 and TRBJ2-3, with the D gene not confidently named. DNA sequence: TGTGCCAGCAGCTTTGGCCTGGGGACAGATACGCAGTATTTT. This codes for CASSFGLGTDTQYF.